This T cell receptor (beta chain) was profiled in a study of sequential checkpoint blockade in melanoma. On the study more broadly: Patients were randomized 1:1 to nivolumab-then-ipilimumab or ipilimumab-then-nivolumab first-line. Maintenance nivolumab came after either treatment sequence.

The treatment is: randomized to nivolumab then ipilimumab (arm A) or the reverse (arm B). Live CD3+CD8+ CD19− CD56− cells were sorted from PBMCs. Profiled with immunoSEQ multiplex PCR; TCRdb holds only in-frame clones, not every one. Of 16,000 or so clones listed, 80% are singletons. The V gene's germline CDR1 is MRHNA and CDR2 SNTAGT. Trimming removed 6 bases at V and 1 base at J, with 13 bases between. The CDR3 loop spans 14 amino acids. The chain recombines TRBV6-4 with TRBJ2-7, with TRBD1 as a possible D gene (5 bases). The receptor was isolated from a human donor with melanoma. Sequencing used CD8+ T cells sorted from blood (inferred from file names), obtained from a patient given nivolumab and ipilimumab in sequence. CDR3 loop: CASSPWQGSYEQYF. The CDR3 DNA reads TGTGCCAGCAGCCCATGGCAGGGTTCCTACGAGCAGTACTTC.